These 4 T cell receptor beta chains were all obtained from the same sample, sequenced in a study of T cells in localized non-small cell lung cancer (dated by TCRdb to 2020 to 2021). The method behind the library was the immunoSEQ multiplex PCR assay. TCRdb retrieved this table from immuneACCESS and kept in-frame rearrangements only. Not all clones are present; in checked studies, unresolved V genes account for under half, and no reason is known for the remainder. For this sample there are 25,000 to 30,000 clones; about 86% appear just once. In total, the top ten clones hold over 4% of the sample. The source material was peripheral blood mononuclear cells, sampled before any cancer treatment. All receptors derive from a man between 35 and 75 years old with stage III lung adenocarcinoma.

The chain carries TRBV6-6 and TRBJ2-1, with a tentative D call TRBD1 (6 bases). The germline V gene has CDR1 MNHNY and CDR2 SVGAGI (reference sequence). The germline V and J ends were trimmed by 7 bases and 5 bases, with 12 bases remaining between them. The CDR3 is made up of 13 amino acids. As DNA, the CDR3 is TGTGCCAGCAACCGGGACATGAACAATGAGCAGTTCTTC. This translates into CASNRDMNNEQFF.

This clone appeared a single time. Different DNA sequences within this sample yield the same CDR3. V usage is TRBV11-2 and J usage is TRBJ1-1; no reliable D call. CDR3 length: 11 residues. V dropped 5 bases and J dropped 5 bases, with 6 bases sitting between them. Germline lookup yields CDR1 SGHAT and CDR2 FQNNGV. The CDR3 region has the DNA TGTGCCAGCAGCCCCAGGACTGAAGCTTTCTTT. This sequence encodes CASSPRTEAFF.

The rearrangement joins TRBV6-5 to TRBJ2-4; D may match TRBD1 or TRBD2 (5 bases each). In germline, CDR1 is MNHEY, CDR2 SVGAGI. The length of the CDR3 is 13 residues. The V end lost 3 bases, the J end lost 3 bases, and 6 bases lay between the germline ends. The CDR3 coding sequence is TGTGCCAGCAGTTATGGGGGCAAAAACATTCAGTACTTC. Protein: CASSYGGKNIQYF.

The genes are TRBV14 and TRBJ2-7, with TRBD2 as a possible D gene (5 bases). V gave up 4 bases and J gave up 3 bases, with 10 bases separating them. The length of the CDR3 is 13 residues. CDR1 and CDR2 (germline): SGHDN, FVKESK. The CDR3, as DNA: TGTGCCAGCAGCCGAAGCGGCAACTACGAGCAGTACGTC. Translation: CASSRSGNYEQYV.